The clone carrying this TCR beta chain was picked up a small number of times. Its antigen is not identified. There were only healthy Caucasians among the donors. This specimen belongs to a study of identical twins. Trimming shortened V by 8 bases and J by 16 bases, and 18 bases separated the two germline ends. The germline gives CDR1 MNHEY, CDR2 SMNVEV (reference sequence). The length of the CDR3 is 11 residues. TCRdb fed the 5' RACE reads into MiXCR, producing one record per CDR3 protein. The profile covers 240,000 or so distinct CDR3 sequences, with 5.5% to 7% appearing a single time and 3% to 4% taken by the ten largest. Overall study findings and caveats: Beta out-of-frame sequences displayed a weaker excess of sharing between twins.

The sample was also linked to a second study, of yellow fever vaccine responses in identical twins.

The receptor was isolated from a woman aged 18-29 years in good health. This chain uses TRBV27 with TRBJ2-1; perhaps TRBD2 as D (6 bases). Sequenced input: memory (CD45RO+) T cells sorted from blood. The CDR3 loop reads CASGSGWRRFF. Written as DNA, the CDR3 is TGTGCCAGCGGAAGCGGGTGGAGAAGATTCTTC.